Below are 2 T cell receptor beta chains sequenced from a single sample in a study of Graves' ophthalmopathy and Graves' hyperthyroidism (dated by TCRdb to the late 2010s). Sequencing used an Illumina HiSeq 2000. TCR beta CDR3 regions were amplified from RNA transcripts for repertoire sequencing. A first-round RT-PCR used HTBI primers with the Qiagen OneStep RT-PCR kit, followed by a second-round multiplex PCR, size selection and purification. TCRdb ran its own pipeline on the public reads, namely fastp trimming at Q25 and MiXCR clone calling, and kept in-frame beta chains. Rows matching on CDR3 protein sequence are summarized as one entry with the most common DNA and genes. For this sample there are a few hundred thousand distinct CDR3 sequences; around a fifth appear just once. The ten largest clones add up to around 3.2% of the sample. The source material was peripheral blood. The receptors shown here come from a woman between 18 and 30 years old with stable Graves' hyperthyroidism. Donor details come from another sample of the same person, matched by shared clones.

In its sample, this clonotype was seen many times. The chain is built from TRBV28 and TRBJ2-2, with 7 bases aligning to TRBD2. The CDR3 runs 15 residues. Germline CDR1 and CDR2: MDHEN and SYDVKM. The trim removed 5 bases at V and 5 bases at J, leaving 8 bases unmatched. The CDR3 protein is CASSGLGEGTGELFF. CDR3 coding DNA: TGTGCCAGCAGTGGACTAGGGGAGGGTACCGGGGAGCTGTTTTTT.

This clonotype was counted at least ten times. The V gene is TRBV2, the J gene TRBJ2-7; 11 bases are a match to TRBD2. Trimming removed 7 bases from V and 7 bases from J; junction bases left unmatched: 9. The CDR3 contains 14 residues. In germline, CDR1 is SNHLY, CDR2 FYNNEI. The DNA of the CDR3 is TGTGCCAGCATTTCGACTAGCGGGGTAGGTGAGCAGTACTTC. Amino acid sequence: CASISTSGVGEQYF.